This T cell receptor beta chain was observed in a study of read filtering for tumor transcriptome and immune sequencing. Overall study: Among patients, around 18 were male and more than 11 female, aged about 45 to 80 (mean around 61). Study-level points and caveats: RNA-seq captured clonotypes less deeply and reliably than IR-seq.

This clonotype was counted at least ten times. Its antigen is not known. This library used roughly 430 ng RNA and molecular barcoded adaptors spanning alpha/delta and beta/gamma chains. Using its own MiXCR run on the reads, TCRdb lists one record per CDR3 protein. The sample shows around 140,000 distinct CDR3 sequences, over 10% of them seen only once. This CDR3 spans 17 amino acids. V was pared by 4 bases and J by 7 bases, with 14 bases of the junction left unmatched. Per the germline V gene, CDR1 is SGHRS and CDR2 is YFSETQ. The V and J genes are TRBV5-1 and TRBJ2-1, with TRBD2 identical over 10 bases. This clonotype originated in a donor at least 40 years old with multiple myeloma. The specimen was a population of CD138-negative cells sorted from bone marrow. The CDR3 loop is CASSAGPAGGPRNEQFF. The CDR3, as DNA: TGCGCCAGCAGCGCAGGGCCAGCGGGAGGGCCTCGTAATGAGCAGTTCTTC. Complete variable domain (other parts from reference TRBV5-1 and TRBJ2-1): KAGVTQTPRYLIKTRGQQVTLSCSPISGHRSVSWYQQTPGQGLQFLFEYFSETQRNKGNFPGRFSGRQFSNSRSEMNVSTLELGDSALYLCASSAGPAGGPRNEQFFGPGTRLTVL.